The entry below describes one T cell receptor beta chain. The antigen is unknown. Sequencing of DNA taken from cultured CD4+ T cells relied on the Oncomine TCR Beta short-read assay. TCRdb used MiXCR to reprocess the PCR reads, holding one entry per CDR3 protein. Among roughly 19,000 distinct CDR3 sequences listed, approximately 62% were seen once. This sample stems from a study of vaccination and CD4 T cells after COVID-19. Treatment defined: 10-day PBMC culture with coronavirus spike peptide pools or control peptides (ViraFEST assay). Under the ViraFEST approach, antigen-specific T cells were expanded with peptide pools and TCRs subsequently sequenced. Germline V gene sequence: CDR1 SNHLY, CDR2 FYNNEI. The V and J ends lost 6 bases and 5 bases, in that order; junction bases with no gene match: 11. This CDR3 has 16 amino acids.

The material sequenced was CD4+ T cells from blood, cultured in vitro. The source of this sequence is a human donor who had recovered from COVID-19. V gene TRBV2 combines with J gene TRBJ2-3; 10 bases line up with TRBD2. CDR3 protein: CASRARTSGHKDTQYF. The DNA for the CDR3 is TGTGCCAGCAGGGCCCGGACTAGCGGTCATAAAGATACGCAGTATTTT.